This TCR beta chain was profiled in a study of T-cell memory formation after mild COVID-19. Study at large: The two donors had largely donor-specific TCR clusters.

Remarks on this clonotype: The antigen remains undetermined.

Germline values: CDR1 MGHRA, CDR2 YSYEKL. The CDR3 loop spans 16 amino acids. The V segment lost 1 base and the J segment 4 bases; nucleotides outside the gene matches: 8. TCR alpha and TCR beta cDNA libraries carrying sample barcodes and UMIs came from 5'RACE with constant-segment primers. From the 5' RACE reads, TCRdb called clonotypes with MiXCR, one entry per CDR3 protein. The sample includes a few hundred thousand distinct CDR3 sequences, 20% to 25% of them seen just once. Study-wide findings and caveats: Among CD4+ contracting clones, most were CM and EM, and CD8+ ones EMRA. Day 15 to 85 contracting clones showed balanced CD4/CD8; day 15 to 37 expanders favored CD4+.

The chain uses TRBV4-1 and TRBJ2-7, with 9 positions matching TRBD1. This TCR was recovered from a man aged 18 to 29 who had mild COVID-19 (a few samples of this study predate the infection). Cell type and time point are not known. The sequenced sample consisted of PBMCs or a T cell subset sorted from them (not recorded which). DNA for the CDR3: TGCGCCAGCAGCCAAGTTTCGGGACAGGGAAAGTACGAGCAGTACTTC. Protein product: CASSQVSGQGKYEQYF.